This T cell receptor beta chain is from a study of shared clonotypes between healthy human individuals. The genomic DNA of each subset was split evenly across several immunoSEQ plates. The data were produced by immunoSEQ multiplex PCR, yet TCRdb's version contains in-frame clones alone and is incomplete. The profile covers 550,000 to 600,000 clones, with around 80% appearing a single time and 12% taken by the ten largest. V was pared by 3 bases and J by 0 bases, with 18 bases between. The CDR3 length is 18 residues. Germline loops: CDR1 MDHEN, CDR2 SYDVKM. Donors were healthy HIV-negative adults without recently reported acute infections or vaccinations.

The chain links TRBV28 to TRBJ1-5, with unresolved D. The receptor was isolated from a woman in her forties in good health. Some clones in this sample may be carry-over from other donors' samples. The specimen sequenced was PBMCs. CDR3 sequence: CASSFWARLDFSNQPQHF. The CDR3 region has the DNA TGTGCCAGCAGTTTTTGGGCTCGGCTTGACTTTAGCAATCAGCCCCAGCATTTT.